Below, one TCR beta chain is given with its context. Its matching antigen is unknown. 60 Vbeta and 13 Jbeta primers were used in PCR. Some clones are missing from TCRdb's copy, which holds only in-frame ones; the method was immunoSEQ multiplex PCR. The repertoire shows under 70,000 clones; the top ten hold roughly 9%. This entry belongs to a study of cytomegalovirus exposure and HLA in healthy donors. Trimming at V came to 5 bases and at J to 3 bases, leaving 5 bases not matched to a gene. The CDR3 spans 14 residues. Germline V lookup: CDR1 SEHNR, CDR2 FQNEAQ (reference sequence). Findings and limits, study-wide: Likely technical artifact: a cluster of highly shared sequence variants. In a later analysis, TCR beta V- and J-gene trimming showed a link to a missense DCLRE1C variant. In a later analysis, a genetic analysis reported fewer productive-TCR N-insertions in an Asian-associated ancestry cluster than the cohort average. The study labeled 164 TCR beta chains cytomegalovirus-associated.

This sequence joins TRBV7-9 and TRBJ2-7; 9 nucleotides line up with TRBD1. The sample consisted of PBMCs. This receptor was taken from a man over 45 in good health and CMV-seropositive. The CDR3 sequence: CASSKWDRDYEQYF. The CDR3 DNA reads TGTGCCAGCAGCAAATGGGACAGGGACTACGAGCAGTACTTC.